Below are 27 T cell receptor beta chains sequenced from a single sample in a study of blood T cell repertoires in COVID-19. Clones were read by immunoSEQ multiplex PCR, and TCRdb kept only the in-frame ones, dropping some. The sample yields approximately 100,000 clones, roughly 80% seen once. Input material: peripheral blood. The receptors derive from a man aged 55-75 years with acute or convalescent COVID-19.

CDR3 amino acids: CAISEKRPGQGYNEQFF. The CDR3 DNA is TGTGCCATCAGTGAGAAGCGTCCGGGACAGGGATACAATGAGCAGTTCTTC. The chain links TRBV10-3 to TRBJ2-1, with TRBD1 identical over 9 bases. The CDR3 runs 17 residues. Germline trimming cut 2 bases from V and 4 bases from J; bases unmatched to any gene: 9. Germline CDR1 and CDR2: ENHRY and SYGVKD.

CDR3 loop: CASSLDRGGTGELFF. CDR3 nucleotide sequence: TGTGCCAGCAGTCTAGACAGGGGAGGCACCGGGGAGCTGTTTTTT. The chain links TRBV2 to TRBJ2-2, with 8 bases aligning to TRBD1. Looked up from germline, CDR1 is SNHLY and CDR2 is FYNNEI. This CDR3 is built from 15 residues. Trimming removed 5 bases from V and 4 bases from J; junction bases left unmatched: 6.

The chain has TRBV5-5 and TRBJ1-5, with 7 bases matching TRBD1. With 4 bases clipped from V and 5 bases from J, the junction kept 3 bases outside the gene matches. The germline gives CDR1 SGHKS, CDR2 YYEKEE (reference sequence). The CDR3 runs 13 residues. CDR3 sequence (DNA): TGTGCCAGCAGCCGGGACAGTCATCAGCCCCAGCATTTT. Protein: CASSRDSHQPQHF. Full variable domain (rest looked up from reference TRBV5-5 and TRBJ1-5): DAGVTQSPTHLIKTRGQQVTLRCSPISGHKSVSWYQQVLGQGPQFIFQYYEKEERGRGNFPDRFSARQFPNYSSELNVNALLLGDSALYLCASSRDSHQPQHFGDGTRLSIL.

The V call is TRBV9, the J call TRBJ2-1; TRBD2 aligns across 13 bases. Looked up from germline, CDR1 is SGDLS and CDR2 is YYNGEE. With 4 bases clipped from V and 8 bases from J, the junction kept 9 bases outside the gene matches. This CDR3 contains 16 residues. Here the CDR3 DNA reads TGTGCCAGCAGCAAAGGACTAGCGGGAGCCAGCGATGAGCAGTTCTTC. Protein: CASSKGLAGASDEQFF.

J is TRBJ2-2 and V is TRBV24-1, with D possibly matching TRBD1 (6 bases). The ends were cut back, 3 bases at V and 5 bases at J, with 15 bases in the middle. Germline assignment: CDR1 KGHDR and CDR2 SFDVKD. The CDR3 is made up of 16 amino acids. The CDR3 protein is CATSDPTKGDTGELFF. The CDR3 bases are TGTGCCACCAGTGATCCTACCAAGGGGGATACCGGGGAGCTGTTTTTT.

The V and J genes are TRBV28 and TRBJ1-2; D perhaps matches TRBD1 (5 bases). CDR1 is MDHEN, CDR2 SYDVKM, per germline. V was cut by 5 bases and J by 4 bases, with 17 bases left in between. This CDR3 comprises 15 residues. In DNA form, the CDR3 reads TGTGCCAGCAGTCCAAATGGAGGGGTTGCCTATGGCTACACCTTC. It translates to CASSPNGGVAYGYTF.

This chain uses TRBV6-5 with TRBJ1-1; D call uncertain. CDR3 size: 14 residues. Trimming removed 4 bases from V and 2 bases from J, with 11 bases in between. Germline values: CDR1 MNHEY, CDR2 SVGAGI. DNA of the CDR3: TGTGCCAGCAGTTTGGAGGGTTTTAACACTGAAGCTTTCTTT. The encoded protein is CASSLEGFNTEAFF.

CDR3 bases: TGCGCCAGCAGCCAAGCGGGGGGATCGGAGGGAGAAAAACTGTTTTTT. Protein product: CASSQAGGSEGEKLFF. This chain connects TRBV4-1 to TRBJ1-4; D may be TRBD1 (5 bases). The V gene lost 1 base and the J gene lost 8 bases, with 17 bases spanning the gap. CDR3 length: 16 amino acids. Germline V gene lookup returns CDR1 MGHRA and CDR2 YSYEKL.

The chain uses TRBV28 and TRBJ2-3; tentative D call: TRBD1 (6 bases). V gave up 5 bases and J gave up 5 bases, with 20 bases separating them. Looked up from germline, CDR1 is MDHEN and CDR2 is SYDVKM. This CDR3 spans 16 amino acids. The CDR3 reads CASSPNLPTGRDTQYF. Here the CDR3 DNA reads TGTGCCAGCAGTCCAAATCTGCCCACAGGGAGAGATACGCAGTATTTT.

The CDR3 nucleotides are TGTGCCAGCAGCCGTTACCTAACAGGGGGAGTTGCGGGCTACACCTTC. Its protein is CASSRYLTGGVAGYTF. This chain uses TRBV11-2 with TRBJ1-2; 8 bases are shared with TRBD1. After removal of 5 bases from V and 8 bases from J, the junction contained 16 bases not matched to a gene. Germline-derived CDR1 and CDR2 are SGHAT and FQNNGV. The CDR3 is made up of 16 amino acids.

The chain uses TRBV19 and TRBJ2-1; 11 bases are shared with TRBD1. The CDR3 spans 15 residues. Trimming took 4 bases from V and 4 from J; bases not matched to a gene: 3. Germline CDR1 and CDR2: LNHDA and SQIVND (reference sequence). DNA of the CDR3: TGTGCCAGTAGTAAGGGACAGGGGGTATACAATGAGCAGTTCTTC. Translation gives CASSKGQGVYNEQFF.

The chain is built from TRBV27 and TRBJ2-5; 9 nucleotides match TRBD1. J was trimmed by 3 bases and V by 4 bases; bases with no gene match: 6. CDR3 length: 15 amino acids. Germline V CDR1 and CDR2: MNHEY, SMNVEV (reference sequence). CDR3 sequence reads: CASSYPGTGKETQYF. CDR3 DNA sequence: TGTGCCAGCAGTTACCCCGGGACAGGGAAAGAGACCCAGTACTTC.

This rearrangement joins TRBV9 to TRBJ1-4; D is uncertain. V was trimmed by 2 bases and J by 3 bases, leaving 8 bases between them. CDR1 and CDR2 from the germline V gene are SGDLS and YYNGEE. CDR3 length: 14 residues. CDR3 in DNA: TGTGCCAGCAGCGTTTCCGGTGCTAATGAAAAACTGTTTTTT. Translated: CASSVSGANEKLFF.

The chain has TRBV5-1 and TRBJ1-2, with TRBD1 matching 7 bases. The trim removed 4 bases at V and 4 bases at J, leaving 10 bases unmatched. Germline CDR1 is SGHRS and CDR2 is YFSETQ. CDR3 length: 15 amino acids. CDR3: CASSPRSQGGYGYTF. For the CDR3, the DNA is TGCGCCAGCAGCCCCCGGTCTCAGGGGGGCTATGGCTACACCTTC.

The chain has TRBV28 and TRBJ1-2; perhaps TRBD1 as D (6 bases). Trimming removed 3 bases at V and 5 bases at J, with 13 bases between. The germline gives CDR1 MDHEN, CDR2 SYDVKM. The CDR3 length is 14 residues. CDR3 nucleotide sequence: TGTGCCAGCAGTTTTGGACAGCCGACTTATGGCTACACCTTC. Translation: CASSFGQPTYGYTF.

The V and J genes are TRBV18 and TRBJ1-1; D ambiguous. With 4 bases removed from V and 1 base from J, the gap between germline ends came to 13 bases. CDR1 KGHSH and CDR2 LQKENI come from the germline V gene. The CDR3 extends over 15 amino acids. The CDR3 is CASSHPGSKNTEAFF. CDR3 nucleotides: TGTGCCAGCTCACACCCGGGGTCGAAGAACACTGAAGCTTTCTTT.

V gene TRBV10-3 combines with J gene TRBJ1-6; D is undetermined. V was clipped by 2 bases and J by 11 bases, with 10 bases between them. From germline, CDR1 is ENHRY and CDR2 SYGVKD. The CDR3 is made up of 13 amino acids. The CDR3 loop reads CAISEGSRTPLHF. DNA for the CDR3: TGTGCCATCAGTGAGGGCAGTCGAACACCCCTCCACTTT.

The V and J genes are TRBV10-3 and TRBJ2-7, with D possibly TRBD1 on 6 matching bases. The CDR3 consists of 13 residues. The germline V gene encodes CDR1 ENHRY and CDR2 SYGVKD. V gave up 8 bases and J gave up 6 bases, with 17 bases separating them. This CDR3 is CAISGGQGLEQYV. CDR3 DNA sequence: TGTGCCATCTCCGGCGGGCAGGGGCTCGAGCAGTACGTC.

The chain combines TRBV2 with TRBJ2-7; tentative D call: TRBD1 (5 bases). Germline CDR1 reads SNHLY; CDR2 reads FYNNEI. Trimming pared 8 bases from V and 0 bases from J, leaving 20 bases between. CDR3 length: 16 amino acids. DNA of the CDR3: TGTGCCAGCTCGAACCGGTTGGGGCGGAGCTCCTACGAGCAGTACTTC. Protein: CASSNRLGRSSYEQYF.

In nucleotides, the CDR3 is TGTGCCAGCGTATCTAGCGGAACCCGCACAGATACGCAGTATTTT. Translating it yields CASVSSGTRTDTQYF. The chain links TRBV6-4 to TRBJ2-3; TRBD2 agrees at 7 bases. With V trimmed by 8 bases and J by 1 base, 9 bases remained unmatched. This CDR3 contains 15 residues. Germline CDR1 is MRHNA and CDR2 is SNTAGT.

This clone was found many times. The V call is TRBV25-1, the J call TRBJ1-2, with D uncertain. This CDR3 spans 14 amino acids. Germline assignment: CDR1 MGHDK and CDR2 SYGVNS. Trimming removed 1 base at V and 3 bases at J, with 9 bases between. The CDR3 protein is CASSELGEDYGYTF. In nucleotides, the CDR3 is TGTGCCAGCAGTGAATTGGGAGAGGACTATGGCTACACCTTC.

CDR3 residues: CASSRDRVTEAFF. CDR3 nucleotide sequence: TGTGCCAGCAGCCGAGACAGGGTCACTGAAGCTTTCTTT. J is TRBJ1-1 and V is TRBV9; 7 nucleotides line up with TRBD1. CDR1 SGDLS and CDR2 YYNGEE come from the germline V gene. V shed 4 bases, J shed 4 bases, and the junction held 4 bases outside the gene matches. There are 13 residues in the CDR3.

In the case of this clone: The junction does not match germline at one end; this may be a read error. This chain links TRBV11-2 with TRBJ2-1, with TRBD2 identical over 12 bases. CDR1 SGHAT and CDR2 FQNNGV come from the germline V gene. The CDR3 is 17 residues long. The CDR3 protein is CASSLDGTSGPNNEQFF. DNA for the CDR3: TGTGCCAGCAGCCTAGACGGGACTAGCGGGCCGAACAATGAGCAGTTCTTC.

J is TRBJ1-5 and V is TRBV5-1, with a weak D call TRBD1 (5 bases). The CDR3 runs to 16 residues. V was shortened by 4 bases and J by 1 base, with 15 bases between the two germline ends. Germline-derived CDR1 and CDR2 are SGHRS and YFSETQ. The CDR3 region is CASSAEFGGSNQPQHF. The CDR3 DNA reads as TGCGCCAGCAGCGCGGAATTCGGGGGGAGCAATCAGCCCCAGCATTTT. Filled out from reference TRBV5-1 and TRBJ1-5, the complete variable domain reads KAGVTQTPRYLIKTRGQQVTLSCSPISGHRSVSWYQQTPGQGLQFLFEYFSETQRNKGNFPGRFSGRQFSNSRSEMNVSTLELGDSALYLCASSAEFGGSNQPQHFGDGTRLSIL.

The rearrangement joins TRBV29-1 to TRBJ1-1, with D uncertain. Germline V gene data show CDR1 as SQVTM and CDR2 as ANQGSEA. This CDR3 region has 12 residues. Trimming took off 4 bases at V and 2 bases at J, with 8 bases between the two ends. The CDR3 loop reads CSVVSDNTEAFF. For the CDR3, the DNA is TGCAGCGTTGTGAGTGATAACACTGAAGCTTTCTTT.

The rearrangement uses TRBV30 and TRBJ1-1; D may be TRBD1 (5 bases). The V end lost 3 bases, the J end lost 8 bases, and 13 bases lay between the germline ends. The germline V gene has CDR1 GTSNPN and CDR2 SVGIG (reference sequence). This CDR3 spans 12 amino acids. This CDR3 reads CAWSFSRTEAFF. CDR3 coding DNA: TGTGCCTGGAGCTTCTCAAGGACAGAAGCTTTCTTT. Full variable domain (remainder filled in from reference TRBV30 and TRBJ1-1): SQTIHQWPATLVQPVGSPLSLECTVEGTSNPNLYWYRQAAGRGLQLLFYSVGIGQISSEVPQNLSASRPQDRQFILSSKKLLLSDSGFYLCAWSFSRTEAFFGQGTRLTVV.

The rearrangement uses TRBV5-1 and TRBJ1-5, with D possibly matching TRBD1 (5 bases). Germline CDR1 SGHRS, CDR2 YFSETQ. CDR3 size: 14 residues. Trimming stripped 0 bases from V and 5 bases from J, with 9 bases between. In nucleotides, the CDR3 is TGCGCCAGCAGCTTGGGTCGGGGGGATCAGCCCCAGCATTTT. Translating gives CASSLGRGDQPQHF.